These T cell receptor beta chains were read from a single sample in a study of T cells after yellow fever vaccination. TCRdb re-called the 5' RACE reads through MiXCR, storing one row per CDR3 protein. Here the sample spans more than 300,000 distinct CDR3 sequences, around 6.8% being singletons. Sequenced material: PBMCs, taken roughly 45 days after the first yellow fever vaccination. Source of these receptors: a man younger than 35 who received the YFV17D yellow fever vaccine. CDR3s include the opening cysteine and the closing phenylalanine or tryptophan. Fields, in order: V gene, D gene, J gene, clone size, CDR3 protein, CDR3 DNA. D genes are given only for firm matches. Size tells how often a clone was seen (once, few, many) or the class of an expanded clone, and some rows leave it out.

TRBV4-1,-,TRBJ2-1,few,CASSQALGGNEQFF,TGCGCCAGCAGCCAGGCCCTCGGGGGAAATGAGCAGTTCTTC
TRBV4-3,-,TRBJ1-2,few,CASSQDRGEEGYYGGYTF,TGCGCCAGCAGCCAAGATCGTGGCGAGGAAGGTTACTATGGAGGCTACACCTTC
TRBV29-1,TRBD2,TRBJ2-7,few,CSVEGTSGGNYEQYF,TGCAGCGTTGAAGGGACTAGCGGGGGAAACTACGAGCAGTACTTC
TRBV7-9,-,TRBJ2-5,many,CASSSMRETQYF,TGTGCCAGCAGCTCCATGAGGGAGACCCAGTACTTC
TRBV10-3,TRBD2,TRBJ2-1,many,CAISEVTSGVNNEQFF,TGTGCCATCAGTGAGGTGACTAGCGGGGTAAACAATGAGCAGTTCTTC
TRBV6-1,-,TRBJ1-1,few,CASSEALLGGRATEAFF,TGTGCCAGCAGTGAAGCGCTTCTGGGGGGCAGGGCCACTGAAGCTTTCTTT
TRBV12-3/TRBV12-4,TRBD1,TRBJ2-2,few,CASSLGTASTGELFF,TGTGCCAGCAGTTTGGGGACAGCGAGCACCGGGGAGCTGTTTTTT
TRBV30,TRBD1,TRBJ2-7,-,CAWSLGQGLYEQYF,TGTGCCTGGAGCCTAGGACAGGGTCTCTACGAGCAGTACTTC
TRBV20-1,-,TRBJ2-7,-,CSAQKYGYEQYF,TGCAGTGCTCAGAAATACGGCTACGAGCAGTACTTC
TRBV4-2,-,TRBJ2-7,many,CASSLVREPLTYEQYF,TGTGCCAGCAGCCTCGTCCGAGAGCCTCTGACCTACGAGCAGTACTTC
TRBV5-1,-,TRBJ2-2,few,CASSPDVNTGELFF,TGCGCCAGCAGCCCTGACGTGAACACCGGGGAGCTGTTTTTT
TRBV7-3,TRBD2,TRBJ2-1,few,CASSLIAGVLNEQFF,TGTGCCAGCAGCTTAATAGCGGGGGTGCTCAATGAGCAGTTCTTC
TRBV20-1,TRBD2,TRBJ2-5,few,CSARAGAHQETQYF,TGCAGTGCCCGAGCGGGGGCGCACCAAGAGACCCAGTACTTC
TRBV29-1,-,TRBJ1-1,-,CSVSPGWGMNTEAFF,TGCAGCGTTAGTCCGGGATGGGGTATGAACACTGAAGCTTTCTTT
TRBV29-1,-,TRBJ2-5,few,CSPGGGARGTQYF,TGCAGCCCGGGTGGGGGAGCTAGGGGGACCCAGTACTTC
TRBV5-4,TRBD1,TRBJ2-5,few,CASSRGTGGETQYF,TGTGCCAGCAGCAGGGGGACAGGGGGCGAGACCCAGTACTTC
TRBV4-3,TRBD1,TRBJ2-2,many,CASSQGPGQGFQELFF,TGCGCCAGCAGCCAGGGTCCGGGACAGGGGTTCCAGGAGCTGTTTTTT
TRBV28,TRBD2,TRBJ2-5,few,CASSLGLAGSNQETQYF,TGTGCCAGCAGTTTAGGTCTAGCGGGGAGCAACCAAGAGACCCAGTACTTC
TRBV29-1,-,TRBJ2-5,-,CSVEDWGETQYF,TGCAGCGTTGAAGACTGGGGCGAGACCCAGTACTTC
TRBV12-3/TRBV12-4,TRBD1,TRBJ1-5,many,CASSRDSSGPQHF,TGTGCCAGCAGCCGGGACAGCTCCGGTCCCCAGCATTTT
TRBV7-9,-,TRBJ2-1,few,CASSPTRTTGNEQFF,TGTGCCAGCAGCCCAACTCGGACGACGGGTAATGAGCAGTTCTTC
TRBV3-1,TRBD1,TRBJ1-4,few,CASSPWTGGSEKLFF,TGTGCCAGCAGCCCTTGGACAGGGGGGAGTGAAAAACTGTTTTTT
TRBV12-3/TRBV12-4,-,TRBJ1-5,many,CASSLVRGFNQPQHF,TGTGCCAGCAGTTTAGTTCGTGGGTTCAATCAGCCCCAGCATTTT
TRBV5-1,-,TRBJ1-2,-,CASSDDPGRGFTF,TGCGCCAGCAGCGACGACCCGGGGCGAGGCTTCACCTTC
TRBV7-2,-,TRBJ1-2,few,CASRPQDGRPGYGYTF,TGTGCCAGCAGACCCCAGGACGGACGACCAGGGTATGGCTACACCTTC
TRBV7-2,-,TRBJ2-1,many,CASSLGGATSNEQFF,TGTGCCAGCAGCTTGGGGGGGGCCACCTCCAATGAGCAGTTCTTC
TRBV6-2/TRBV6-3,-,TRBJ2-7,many,CASSYSPAAFYEQYF,TGTGCCAGCAGTTACAGTCCGGCGGCCTTCTACGAGCAGTACTTC
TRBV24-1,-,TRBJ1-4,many,CATSEGPINEKLFF,TGTGCCACCAGTGAAGGACCGATTAATGAAAAACTGTTTTTT
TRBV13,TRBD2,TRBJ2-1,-,CASRIAGGKNEQFF,TGTGCCAGCAGGATAGCGGGGGGGAAGAATGAGCAGTTCTTC
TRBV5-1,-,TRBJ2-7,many,CASSFNSYEQYF,TGCGCCAGCAGCTTTAACAGTTACGAGCAGTACTTC
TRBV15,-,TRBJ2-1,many,CATSRENEQFF,TGTGCCACCAGCAGGGAGAATGAGCAGTTCTTC
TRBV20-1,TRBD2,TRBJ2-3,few,CSARDAGGSTDTQYF,TGCAGTGCTAGAGACGCGGGGGGGAGCACAGATACGCAGTATTTT
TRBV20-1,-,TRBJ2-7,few,CSASPRQGLSYEQYF,TGCAGTGCTAGTCCTCGGCAGGGGTTGTCCTACGAGCAGTACTTC
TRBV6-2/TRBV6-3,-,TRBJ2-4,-,CASTNGKLAKNIQYF,TGTGCCAGCACCAACGGAAAACTAGCCAAAAACATTCAGTACTTC
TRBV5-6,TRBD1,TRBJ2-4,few,CASSLGPGQGDIQYF,TGTGCCAGCAGCCTTGGTCCGGGACAGGGAGACATTCAGTACTTC
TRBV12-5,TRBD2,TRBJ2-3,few,CASGLGLAADTQYF,TGTGCTAGTGGTCTGGGACTAGCCGCAGATACGCAGTATTTT
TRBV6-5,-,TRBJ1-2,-,CASSYSKSGQNYGYTF,TGTGCCAGCAGTTACTCGAAATCCGGACAGAACTATGGCTACACCTTC
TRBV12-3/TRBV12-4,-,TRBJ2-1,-,CASSLAGRSYNEQFF,TGTGCCAGCAGTTTAGCGGGGCGATCCTACAATGAGCAGTTCTTC
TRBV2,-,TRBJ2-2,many,CASSELGGAGTGELFF,TGTGCCAGCAGTGAATTGGGGGGCGCGGGCACCGGGGAGCTGTTTTTT
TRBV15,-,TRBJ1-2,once,CATSRDSTGVFSNYGYTF,TGTGCCACCAGCAGAGATTCGACAGGCGTATTTTCTAACTATGGCTACACCTTC
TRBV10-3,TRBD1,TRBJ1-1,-,CAISPTGGRDTEAFF,TGTGCCATCAGCCCGACAGGGGGTAGGGACACTGAAGCTTTCTTT
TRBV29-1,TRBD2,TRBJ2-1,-,CSVGGAGLAVIEQFF,TGCAGCGTCGGTGGAGCGGGACTAGCGGTTATCGAGCAGTTCTTC
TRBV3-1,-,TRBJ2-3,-,CASSRGEGWGGDTQYF,TGTGCCAGCAGCCGCGGCGAGGGGTGGGGTGGGGATACGCAGTATTTT
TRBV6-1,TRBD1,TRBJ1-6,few,CASSAAGGDSPLHF,TGTGCCAGCAGTGCGGCAGGGGGAGATTCACCCCTCCACTTT
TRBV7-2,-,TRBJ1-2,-,CASSLVYLVATGGYTF,TGTGCCAGCAGCTTAGTCTATCTCGTGGCAACCGGAGGCTACACCTTC
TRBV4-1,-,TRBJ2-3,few,CASSQEARDTQYF,TGCGCCAGCAGCCAAGAGGCGAGGGATACGCAGTATTTT
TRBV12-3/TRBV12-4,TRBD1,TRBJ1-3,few,CASRLNRGTIYF,TGTGCCAGCAGACTAAACAGGGGAACCATATATTTT
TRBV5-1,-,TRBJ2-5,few,CASTWDPLGETQYF,TGCGCCAGCACCTGGGACCCCCTGGGTGAGACCCAGTACTTC
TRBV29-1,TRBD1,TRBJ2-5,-,CSAGPRGPETQYF,TGCAGCGCTGGGCCCAGGGGGCCTGAGACCCAGTACTTC
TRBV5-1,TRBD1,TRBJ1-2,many,CASSEGTGKTNYGYTF,TGCGCCAGCAGCGAAGGGACAGGAAAAACTAACTATGGCTACACCTTC
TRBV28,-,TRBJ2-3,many,CASRRRDTQYF,TGTGCCAGCAGGCGGCGGGATACGCAGTATTTT
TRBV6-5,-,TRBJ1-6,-,CASSYWSAQYRSPLHF,TGTGCCAGCAGTTACTGGTCCGCCCAATATCGTTCACCCCTCCACTTT
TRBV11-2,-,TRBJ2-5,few,CASSLEVLAGETQYF,TGTGCCAGCAGCTTGGAGGTACTAGCAGGGGAGACCCAGTACTTC
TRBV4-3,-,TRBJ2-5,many,CASSQESGETQYF,TGCGCCAGCAGCCAAGAATCGGGGGAGACCCAGTACTTC
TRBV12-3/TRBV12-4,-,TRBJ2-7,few,CASSLAQGSPRYF,TGTGCCAGCAGTTTAGCGCAGGGATCACCACGGTACTTC
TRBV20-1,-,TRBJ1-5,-,CSATSYRTVSNQPQHF,TGCAGTGCTACCTCATACAGGACAGTTAGCAATCAGCCCCAGCATTTT
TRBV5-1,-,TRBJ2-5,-,CASSFRQLQETQYF,TGCGCCAGCAGCTTCCGGCAGCTTCAAGAGACCCAGTACTTC
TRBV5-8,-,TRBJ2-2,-,CASSFFGRGTGELFF,TGTGCCAGCAGCTTTTTCGGCAGAGGCACCGGGGAGCTGTTTTTT
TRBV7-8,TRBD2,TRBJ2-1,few,CASSLPVAGGGDNEQFF,TGTGCCAGCAGCTTACCTGTAGCGGGGGGGGGAGACAATGAGCAGTTCTTC
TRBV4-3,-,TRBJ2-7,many,CASSQDRGGYEQYF,TGCGCCAGCAGCCAAGATCGAGGGGGCTACGAGCAGTACTTC